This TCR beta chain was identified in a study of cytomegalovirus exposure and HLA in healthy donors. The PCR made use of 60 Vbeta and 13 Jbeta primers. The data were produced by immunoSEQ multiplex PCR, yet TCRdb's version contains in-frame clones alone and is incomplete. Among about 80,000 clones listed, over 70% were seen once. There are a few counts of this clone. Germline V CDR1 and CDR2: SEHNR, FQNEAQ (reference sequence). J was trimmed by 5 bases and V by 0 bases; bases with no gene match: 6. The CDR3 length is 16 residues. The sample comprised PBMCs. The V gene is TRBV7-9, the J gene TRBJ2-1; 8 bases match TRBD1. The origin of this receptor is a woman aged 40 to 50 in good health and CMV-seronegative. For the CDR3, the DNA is TGTGCCAGCAGCTTAGCGCCGGGACAGGTCAACAATGAGCAGTTCTTC. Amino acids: CASSLAPGQVNNEQFF.